What follows are 27 T cell receptor beta chains derived from one specimen sequenced in a study of blood T cell repertoires in COVID-19. Assay used: immunoSEQ multiplex PCR; TCRdb lists only in-frame clones, some missing. The sample comprises around 140,000 clones, around 79% of which are singletons, and roughly 2.9% rests with the top ten. Sequenced input: PBMCs or T cells enriched from blood (not recorded which). Source of these receptors: a woman between 45 and 60 years old who had recovered from COVID-19.

J is TRBJ1-1 and V is TRBV5-1; D remains ambiguous. The CDR3 has 14 amino acids. Deletions cut 4 bases from V and 0 bases from J, with 10 bases between. The germline gives CDR1 SGHRS, CDR2 YFSETQ. The DNA for the CDR3 is TGCGCCAGCAGCCTTGCAGAAGTGAACACTGAAGCTTTCTTT. It codes for CASSLAEVNTEAFF.

The chain joins TRBV11-3 to TRBJ1-1, with a weak D call TRBD1 (5 bases). Trimming pared 6 bases from V and 3 bases from J, leaving 11 bases between. CDR3 length equals 13 residues. Per the germline V gene, CDR1 is SGHNT and CDR2 is YENEEA. The CDR3 spells CASSPSRDTEAFF. Written as DNA, the CDR3 is TGTGCCAGCAGTCCAAGCAGGGACACTGAAGCTTTCTTT.

This chain links TRBV5-1 with TRBJ1-2; D ambiguous. V was shortened by 0 bases and J by 8 bases, with 14 bases between the two germline ends. CDR3 length equals 14 residues. Per the germline V gene, CDR1 is SGHRS and CDR2 is YFSETQ. CDR3: CASSLDVSAIGYTF. The CDR3 DNA sequence: TGCGCCAGCAGCTTGGACGTTTCCGCTATCGGCTACACCTTC.

The rearrangement links TRBV11-2 to TRBJ2-3; perhaps TRBD1 as D (7 bases). CDR3 length equals 15 residues. Trimming pared 5 bases from V and 5 bases from J, leaving 17 bases between. The germline gives CDR1 SGHAT, CDR2 FQNNGV. CDR3 DNA sequence: TGTGCCAGCAGCCCCGACAGGGAGGTGGGAGATACGCAGTATTTT. Its protein is CASSPDREVGDTQYF.

This clone showed up just a few times. The chain links TRBV4-1 to TRBJ2-7, with TRBD2 matching 10 bases. V shed 1 base and J 1 base; nucleotides not matched to a gene: 13. The germline gives CDR1 MGHRA, CDR2 YSYEKL. The CDR3 contains 19 residues. CDR3: CASSQGAGGKGVLSYEQYF. Written as DNA, the CDR3 is TGCGCCAGCAGCCAAGGAGCGGGAGGGAAAGGTGTCCTATCCTACGAGCAGTACTTC.

V is TRBV28 and J is TRBJ1-2; D is possibly TRBD1 (6 bases). Germline V gene data show CDR1 as MDHEN and CDR2 as SYDVKM. The CDR3 covers 15 residues. The V end was cut by 2 bases, the J end by 1 base, with 11 bases between. The CDR3 region is CASSLTTGFNYGYTF. CDR3 in DNA: TGTGCCAGCAGTTTAACAACAGGGTTTAACTATGGCTACACCTTC.

The chain joins TRBV6-5 to TRBJ2-5, with 8 nucleotides matching TRBD2. The CDR3 contains 15 residues. The V segment lost 5 bases and the J segment 3 bases; nucleotides outside the gene matches: 8. Germline loops: CDR1 MNHEY, CDR2 SVGAGI. CDR3 nucleotides: TGTGCCAGCAGTCAATTCTTTAGCGGGGAAGAGACCCAGTACTTC. Residues: CASSQFFSGEETQYF.

The chain carries TRBV10-1 and TRBJ2-1, with 11 bases that match TRBD2. This CDR3 has 16 amino acids. Trimming cost V 0 bases and J 9 bases; bases outside gene matches: 7. Per the germline V gene, CDR1 is WNHNN and CDR2 is SYGVQD (reference sequence). CDR3 residues: CASSESVSGGGSEQFF. CDR3 sequence (DNA): TGCGCCAGCAGTGAGTCCGTTAGCGGGGGGGGGAGTGAGCAGTTCTTC.

The chain combines TRBV18 with TRBJ1-1; 8 bases align to TRBD1. The CDR3 covers 13 residues. The V segment lost 4 bases and the J segment 8 bases; nucleotides outside the gene matches: 6. Per the germline V gene, CDR1 is KGHSH and CDR2 is LQKENI. The CDR3 reads CASSLMDRAEAFF. DNA of the CDR3: TGTGCCAGCTCACTAATGGACAGGGCCGAAGCTTTCTTT.

CDR3 DNA: TGTGCCACCAGTGGACCAGGGTCCAATCAGCCCCAGCATTTT. Translation gives CATSGPGSNQPQHF. This chain links TRBV24-1 with TRBJ1-5; possibly TRBD1 for D (5 bases). Per the germline V gene, CDR1 is KGHDR and CDR2 is SFDVKD. The V end lost 5 bases, the J end lost 3 bases, and 10 bases lay between the germline ends. This CDR3 spans 14 amino acids.

The genes are TRBV10-1 and TRBJ2-3; TRBD2 matches 13 bases. The CDR3 spans 15 residues. J was trimmed by 3 bases and V by 6 bases; bases with no gene match: 3. Germline V gene lookup returns CDR1 WNHNN and CDR2 SYGVQD (reference sequence). CDR3 DNA: TGCGCCAGCAGAGGGACTAGCGGGGTTACAGATACGCAGTATTTT. The encoded protein is CASRGTSGVTDTQYF.

The rearrangement links TRBV5-1 to TRBJ2-7, with 7 bases aligning to TRBD2. Germline lookup yields CDR1 SGHRS and CDR2 YFSETQ. Trimming at V came to 0 bases and at J to 2 bases, leaving 5 bases not matched to a gene. CDR3 length: 15 amino acids. The CDR3 here is CASSLEAGPAYEQYF. CDR3 bases: TGCGCCAGCAGCTTGGAAGCGGGACCGGCCTACGAGCAGTACTTC.

This clone has only one observation. The chain joins TRBV10-1 to TRBJ2-7; 8 positions agree with TRBD2. V gave up 4 bases and J gave up 6 bases; unmatched junction bases: 5. CDR3 length equals 13 residues. Germline V gene sequence: CDR1 WNHNN, CDR2 SYGVQD (reference sequence). The CDR3 coding sequence is TGCGCCAGCAGTGGGACTAGCAATGGCGAGCAGTACTTC. It codes for CASSGTSNGEQYF.

The rearrangement uses TRBV5-1 and TRBJ1-1, with 11 nucleotides matching TRBD1. CDR1 is SGHRS, CDR2 YFSETQ, per germline. V dropped 4 bases and J dropped 1; count of bases not matched to a gene: 3. The CDR3 runs 15 residues. CDR3 residues: CASSPGTGGNTEAFF. The CDR3 DNA follows: TGCGCCAGCAGCCCGGGGACAGGGGGGAACACTGAAGCTTTCTTT.

V is TRBV20-1 and J is TRBJ2-1; 10 bases line up with TRBD2. V lost 3 bases and J lost 7; bases outside the gene matches: 6. CDR1 and CDR2 (germline): DFQATT, SNEGSKA (reference sequence). The CDR3 contains 14 residues. CDR3: CSASWASGRNEQFF. The DNA of the CDR3 is TGCAGTGCTAGTTGGGCTAGCGGGAGAAATGAGCAGTTCTTC.

This clone came up many times. The J gene is TRBJ1-3, the V gene TRBV28; no firm D call. V lost 1 base, J lost 0 bases, and 7 bases lay in between. The CDR3 loop spans 15 amino acids. Germline CDR1 is MDHEN and CDR2 is SYDVKM. The CDR3: CASSLSRSSGNTIYF. The DNA for the CDR3 is TGTGCCAGCAGTTTATCAAGGAGCTCTGGAAACACCATATATTTT.

J is TRBJ1-1 and V is TRBV7-9; 7 bases line up with TRBD1. This CDR3 is 14 amino acids long. CDR1 SEHNR and CDR2 FQNEAQ come from the germline V gene (reference sequence). V trimming: 5 bases; J trimming: 5 bases; junction bases outside the gene matches: 8. The CDR3: CASSPTGLETEAFF. The CDR3 DNA sequence: TGTGCCAGCAGCCCGACAGGGCTGGAAACTGAAGCTTTCTTT.

The CDR3 bases are TGCAGCGCCCTACAGGGGACTGGAAACACCATATATTTT. Its translation: CSALQGTGNTIYF. The chain couples TRBV29-1 to TRBJ1-3, with 7 bases matching TRBD1. CDR1 is SQVTM, CDR2 ANQGSEA, per germline. The CDR3 has 13 residues. V gave up 7 bases and J gave up 2 bases; unmatched junction bases: 5.

This clone showed up just a few times. V usage is TRBV27 and J usage is TRBJ1-6, with 7 nucleotides matching TRBD1. Germline lookup yields CDR1 MNHEY and CDR2 SMNVEV (reference sequence). J was trimmed by 10 bases and V by 8 bases; bases with no gene match: 14. There are 15 residues in the CDR3. CDR3 region: CASSSLETGRSPLHF. CDR3 nucleotide sequence: TGTGCCAGCTCTTCTCTTGAGACAGGGAGGTCACCCCTCCACTTT.

The V and J genes are TRBV28 and TRBJ2-1, with D possibly being TRBD1 (5 bases). Trimming cost V 6 bases and J 4 bases, with 10 bases left between them. CDR1 and CDR2 (germline): MDHEN, SYDVKM. The CDR3 loop spans 13 amino acids. The chain's CDR3 is CASRAGPYNEQFF. The DNA of the CDR3 is TGTGCCAGCAGGGCAGGGCCTTACAATGAGCAGTTCTTC.

This clone was counted a few times. The rearrangement links TRBV4-1 to TRBJ2-5; D perhaps matches TRBD2 (6 bases). CDR1 is MGHRA and CDR2 is YSYEKL in the germline V gene. This CDR3 is 16 amino acids long. V lost 3 bases to trimming and J lost 3 bases, with 17 bases between them. CDR3 region: CASSHPPRTTEETQYF. The CDR3 DNA sequence: TGCGCCAGCAGCCATCCCCCCAGGACTACAGAAGAGACCCAGTACTTC.

The rearrangement uses TRBV7-9 and TRBJ2-2; D uncertain. There are 15 residues in the CDR3. V lost 11 bases to trimming and J lost 4 bases, with 20 bases between them. CDR1 and CDR2 from the germline V gene are SEHNR and FQNEAQ (reference sequence). Here the CDR3 reads CASHPSEISTGELFF. The CDR3 coding sequence is TGTGCCTCTCACCCCTCAGAAATCAGCACCGGGGAGCTGTTTTTT.

The rearrangement links TRBV3-1 (or the pseudogene TRBV3-2) to TRBJ1-1; D is unclear. Per the germline V gene, CDR1 is LGHDT and CDR2 is YNNKEL (reference sequence). The V end was cut by 6 bases, the J end by 4 bases, with 21 bases between. The CDR3 length is 16 residues. CDR3 DNA: TGTGCCAGCAGTCCAAGAGCTTGGACGGCGGGCACTGAAGCTTTCTTT. This encodes CASSPRAWTAGTEAFF.

The chain uses TRBV3-1 (or the pseudogene TRBV3-2) and TRBJ1-3; D not resolved. The CDR3 is made up of 12 amino acids. The V end was cut by 6 bases, the J end by 7 bases, with 10 bases between. Germline V gene sequence: CDR1 LGHDT, CDR2 YNNKEL (reference sequence). The CDR3 coding sequence is TGTGCCAGCAGATCCGGAGGGAACACCATATATTTT. Protein product: CASRSGGNTIYF.

This clone has only a few counts. V usage is TRBV7-2 and J usage is TRBJ2-7; 7 bases agree with TRBD2. The J segment lost 0 bases and the V segment lost 1 base, leaving 9 bases of the junction unmatched. The germline V gene encodes CDR1 SGHTA and CDR2 FQGNSA. The CDR3 spans 17 residues. The CDR3 region has the DNA TGTGCCAGCAGCTTAGTGGCTAGCGGCCAAAGCTCCTACGAGCAGTACTTC. Its translation is CASSLVASGQSSYEQYF.

V usage is TRBV10-2 and J usage is TRBJ2-7; D perhaps matches TRBD1 (5 bases). The CDR3 is made up of 12 amino acids. Germline CDR1 WSHSY, CDR2 SAAADI. Trimming cost V 2 bases and J 5 bases, with 7 bases left between them. CDR3 DNA sequence: TGCGCCAGCAGTGAGCAGGGTAACGAGCAGTACTTC. It specifies CASSEQGNEQYF.

The V and J genes are TRBV19 and TRBJ1-3, with D uncertain. The CDR3 is made up of 15 amino acids. Germline lookup yields CDR1 LNHDA and CDR2 SQIVND (reference sequence). Trimming left V 3 bases short and J 2 bases short, with 11 bases between. CDR3 sequence: CASSIGRAAGNTIYF. In nucleotides, the CDR3 is TGTGCCAGTAGTATTGGACGAGCGGCTGGAAACACCATATATTTT.